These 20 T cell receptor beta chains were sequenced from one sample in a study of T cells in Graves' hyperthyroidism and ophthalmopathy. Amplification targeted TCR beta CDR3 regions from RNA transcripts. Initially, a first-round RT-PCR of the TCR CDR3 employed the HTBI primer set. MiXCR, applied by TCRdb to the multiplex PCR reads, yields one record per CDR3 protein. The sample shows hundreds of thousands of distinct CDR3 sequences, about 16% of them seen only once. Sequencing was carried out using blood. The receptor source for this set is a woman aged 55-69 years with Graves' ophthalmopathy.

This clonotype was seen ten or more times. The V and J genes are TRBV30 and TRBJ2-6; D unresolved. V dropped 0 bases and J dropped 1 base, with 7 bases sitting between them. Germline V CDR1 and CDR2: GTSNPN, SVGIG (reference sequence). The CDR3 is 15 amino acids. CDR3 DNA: TGTGCCTGGAGTGTCTGGATTTCTGGGGCCAACGTCCTGACTTTC. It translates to CAWSVWISGANVLTF.

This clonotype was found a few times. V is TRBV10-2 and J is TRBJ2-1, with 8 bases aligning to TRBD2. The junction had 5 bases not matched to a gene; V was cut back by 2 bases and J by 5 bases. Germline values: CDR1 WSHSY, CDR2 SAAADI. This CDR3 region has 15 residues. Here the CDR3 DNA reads TGCGCCAGCAGTGAGAGCGGGGGTCGGGACAATGAGCAGTTCTTC. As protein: CASSESGGRDNEQFF.

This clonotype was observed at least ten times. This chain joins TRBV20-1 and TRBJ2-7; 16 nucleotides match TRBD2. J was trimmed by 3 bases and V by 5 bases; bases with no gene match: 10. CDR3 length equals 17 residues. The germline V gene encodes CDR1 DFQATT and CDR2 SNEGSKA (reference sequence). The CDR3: CSAGQGLAGGRDYEQYF. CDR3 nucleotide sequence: TGCAGTGCTGGGCAGGGACTAGCGGGAGGGCGAGACTACGAGCAGTACTTC.

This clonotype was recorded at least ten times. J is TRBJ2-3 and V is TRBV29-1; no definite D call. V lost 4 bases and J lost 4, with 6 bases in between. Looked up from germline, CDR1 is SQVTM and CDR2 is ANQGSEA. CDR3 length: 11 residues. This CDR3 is CSVGVADTQYF. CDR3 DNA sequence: TGCAGCGTTGGGGTAGCAGATACGCAGTATTTT.

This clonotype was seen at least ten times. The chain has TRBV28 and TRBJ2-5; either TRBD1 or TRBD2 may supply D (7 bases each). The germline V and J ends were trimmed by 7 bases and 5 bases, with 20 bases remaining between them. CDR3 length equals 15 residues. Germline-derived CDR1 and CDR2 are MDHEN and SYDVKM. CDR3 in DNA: TGTGCCAGCACTCGCCGGGCAGGGGGGGGGGAGACCCAGTACTTC. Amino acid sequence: CASTRRAGGGETQYF.

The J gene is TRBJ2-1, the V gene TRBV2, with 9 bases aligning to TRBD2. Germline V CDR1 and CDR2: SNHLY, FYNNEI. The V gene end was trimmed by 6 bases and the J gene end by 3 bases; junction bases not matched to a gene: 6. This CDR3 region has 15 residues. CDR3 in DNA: TGTGCCAGCAGGATGACTAGCGGTCTCTACAATGAGCAGTTCTTC. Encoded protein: CASRMTSGLYNEQFF.

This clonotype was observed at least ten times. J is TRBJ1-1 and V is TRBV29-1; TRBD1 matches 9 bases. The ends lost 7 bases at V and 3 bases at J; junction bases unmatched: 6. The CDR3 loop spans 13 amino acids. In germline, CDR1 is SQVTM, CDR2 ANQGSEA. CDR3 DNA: TGCAGCGGGGACAGGGACGGTTACACTGAAGCTTTCTTT. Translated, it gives CSGDRDGYTEAFF.

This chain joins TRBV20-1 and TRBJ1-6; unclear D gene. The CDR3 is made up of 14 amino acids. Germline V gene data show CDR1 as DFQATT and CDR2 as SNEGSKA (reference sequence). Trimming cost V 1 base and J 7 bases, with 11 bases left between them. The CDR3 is CSARVLAANSPLHF. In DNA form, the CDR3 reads TGCAGTGCTAGAGTTCTGGCAGCAAATTCACCCCTCCACTTT.

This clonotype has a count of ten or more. The CDR3 protein is CASSGSIPTPYSNQPQHF. CDR3 sequence (DNA): TGTGCCAGCAGTGGCAGCATACCGACACCCTATAGCAATCAGCCCCAGCATTTT. The V call is TRBV6-1, the J call TRBJ1-5; no definite D call. The V end was cut by 4 bases, the J end by 0 bases, with 19 bases between. The V gene's germline CDR1 is MNHNS and CDR2 SASEGT. The CDR3 length is 18 residues.

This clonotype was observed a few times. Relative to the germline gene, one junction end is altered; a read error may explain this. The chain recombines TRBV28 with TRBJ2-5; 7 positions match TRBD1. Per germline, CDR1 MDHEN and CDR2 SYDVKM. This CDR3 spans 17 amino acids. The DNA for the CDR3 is TGTACCAGCAGTTACGAGCCGGGACAGACGTACCAAGAGACCCAGTACTTC. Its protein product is CTSSYEPGQTYQETQYF.

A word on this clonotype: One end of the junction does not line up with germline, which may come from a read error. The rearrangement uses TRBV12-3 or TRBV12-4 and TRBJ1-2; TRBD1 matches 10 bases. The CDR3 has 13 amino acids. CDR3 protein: CVSTQTGGSGYTF. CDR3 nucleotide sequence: TGTGTCAGCACCCAGACAGGGGGCAGTGGCTACACCTTC.

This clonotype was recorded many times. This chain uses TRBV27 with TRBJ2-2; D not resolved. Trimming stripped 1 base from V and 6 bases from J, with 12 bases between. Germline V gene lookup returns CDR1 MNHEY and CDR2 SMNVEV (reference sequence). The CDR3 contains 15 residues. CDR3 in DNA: TGTGCCAGCAGTTTATTAGGCCGGCAACCCGGGGAGCTGTTTTTT. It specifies CASSLLGRQPGELFF.

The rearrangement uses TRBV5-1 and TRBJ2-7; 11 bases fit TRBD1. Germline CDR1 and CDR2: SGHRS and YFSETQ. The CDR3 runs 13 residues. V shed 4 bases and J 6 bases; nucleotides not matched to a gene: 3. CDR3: CASSAGTGGEQYF. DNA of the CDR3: TGCGCCAGCAGCGCCGGGACAGGGGGCGAGCAGTACTTC.

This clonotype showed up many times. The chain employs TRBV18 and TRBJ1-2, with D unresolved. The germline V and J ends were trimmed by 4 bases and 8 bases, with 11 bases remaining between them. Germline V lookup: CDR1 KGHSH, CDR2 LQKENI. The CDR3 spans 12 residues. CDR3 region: CASSHDIWGYTF. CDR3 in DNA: TGTGCCAGCTCACATGATATATGGGGCTACACCTTC.

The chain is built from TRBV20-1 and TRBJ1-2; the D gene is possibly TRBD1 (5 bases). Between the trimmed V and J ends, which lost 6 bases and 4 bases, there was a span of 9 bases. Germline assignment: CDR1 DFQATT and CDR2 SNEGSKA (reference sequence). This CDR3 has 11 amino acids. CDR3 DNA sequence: TGCAGTGCCGACGACAGCTATGGCTACACCTTC. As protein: CSADDSYGYTF.

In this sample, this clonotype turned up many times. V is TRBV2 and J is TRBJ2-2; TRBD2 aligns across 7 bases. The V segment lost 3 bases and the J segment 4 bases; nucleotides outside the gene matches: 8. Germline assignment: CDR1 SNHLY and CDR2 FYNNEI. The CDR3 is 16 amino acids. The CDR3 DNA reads TGTGCCAGCAGTGAGAGATTAGCGGGTTCCACCGGGGAGCTGTTTTTT. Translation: CASSERLAGSTGELFF.

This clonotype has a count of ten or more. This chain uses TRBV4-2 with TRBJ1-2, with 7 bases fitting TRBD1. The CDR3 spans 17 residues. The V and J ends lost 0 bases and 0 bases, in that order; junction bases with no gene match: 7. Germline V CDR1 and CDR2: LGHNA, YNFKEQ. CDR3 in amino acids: CASSQDLSGQTNYGYTF. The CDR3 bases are TGTGCCAGCAGCCAAGATCTATCGGGACAGACTAACTATGGCTACACCTTC.

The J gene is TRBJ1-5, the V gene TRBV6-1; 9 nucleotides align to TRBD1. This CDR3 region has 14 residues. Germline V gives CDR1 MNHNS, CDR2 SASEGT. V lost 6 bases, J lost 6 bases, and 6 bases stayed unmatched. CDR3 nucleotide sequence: TGTGCCAGCAGGTCCCGGGACAGGGTTCAGCCCCAGCATTTT. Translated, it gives CASRSRDRVQPQHF.

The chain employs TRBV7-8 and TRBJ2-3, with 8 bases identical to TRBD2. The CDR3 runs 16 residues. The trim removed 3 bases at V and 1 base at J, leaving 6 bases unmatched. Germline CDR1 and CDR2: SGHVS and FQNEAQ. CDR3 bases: TGTGCCAGCAGCTTCCAAGGACTAGCTGGCACAGATACGCAGTATTTT. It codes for CASSFQGLAGTDTQYF.

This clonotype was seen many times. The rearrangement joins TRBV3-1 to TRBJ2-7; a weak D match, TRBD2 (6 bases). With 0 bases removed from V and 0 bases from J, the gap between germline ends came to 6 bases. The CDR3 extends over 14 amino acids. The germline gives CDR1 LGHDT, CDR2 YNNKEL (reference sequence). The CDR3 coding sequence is TGTGCCAGCAGCCAAGACGGGAGCTCCTACGAGCAGTACTTC. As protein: CASSQDGSSYEQYF.